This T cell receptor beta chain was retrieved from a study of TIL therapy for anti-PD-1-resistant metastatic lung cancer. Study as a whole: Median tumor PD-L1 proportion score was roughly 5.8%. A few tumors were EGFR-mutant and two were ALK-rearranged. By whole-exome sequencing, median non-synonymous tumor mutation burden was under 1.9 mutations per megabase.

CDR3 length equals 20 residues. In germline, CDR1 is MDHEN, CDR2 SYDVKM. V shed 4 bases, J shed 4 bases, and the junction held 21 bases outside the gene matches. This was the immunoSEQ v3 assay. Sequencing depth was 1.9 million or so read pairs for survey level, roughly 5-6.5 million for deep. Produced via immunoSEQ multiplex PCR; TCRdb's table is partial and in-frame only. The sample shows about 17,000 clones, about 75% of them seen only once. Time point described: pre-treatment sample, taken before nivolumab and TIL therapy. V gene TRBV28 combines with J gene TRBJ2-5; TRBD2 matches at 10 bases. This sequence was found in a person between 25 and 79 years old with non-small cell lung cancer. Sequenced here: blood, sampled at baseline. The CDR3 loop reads CASSSPWVVRSGRARETQYF. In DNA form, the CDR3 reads TGTGCCAGCAGTTCCCCGTGGGTGGTCCGCAGCGGGAGGGCCAGAGAGACCCAGTACTTC. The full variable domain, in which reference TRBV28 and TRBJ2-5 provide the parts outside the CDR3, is DVKVTQSSRYLVKRTGEKVFLECVQDMDHENMFWYRQDPGLGLRLIYFSYDVKMKEKGDIPEGYSVSREKKERFSLILESASTNQTSMYLCASSSPWVVRSGRARETQYFGPGTRLLVL.